Following are 23 T cell receptor beta chains from one sample sequenced in a study of molecular identifiers for immune sequencing clone quantification. TCRdb reprocessed the PCR reads via MiXCR and lists one record per CDR3 protein. The sample holds roughly 630,000 distinct CDR3 sequences, about 25% seen once. Sequenced sample: naive CD8+ T cells from blood, with Jurkat cell RNA spiked in. Documented subset: FACS-sorted CD8+CD4-CCR7+CD45RA+ naive T cells. The source is a human donor in good health. Some libraries in this study had Jurkat cell RNA spiked in.

This clonotype has at least ten counts. This chain connects TRBV27 to TRBJ2-3; D uncertain. The CDR3 spans 15 residues. In germline, CDR1 is MNHEY, CDR2 SMNVEV (reference sequence). Trimming stripped 5 bases from V and 4 bases from J, with 16 bases between. CDR3 sequence: CASSQILGASDTQYF. The CDR3 DNA is TGTGCCAGCAGTCAGATACTTGGAGCGTCAGATACGCAGTATTTT.

For this clonotype: A much larger clone lies one base from this, so it may be a read error. J is TRBJ1-2 and V is TRBV13, with D tentatively TRBD1 (5 bases). Germline CDR1 reads PRHDT; CDR2 reads FYEKMQ (reference sequence). The CDR3 runs to 15 residues. The CDR3 loop is CASGLGSQGRFGYTF. The CDR3 nucleotides are TGTGCCAGCGGCTTAGGGTCCCAGGGACGGTTTGGCTACACCTTC.

This clonotype occurred once. A much larger clone lies a single base off, so this may be a read error. The chain uses TRBV4-3 and TRBJ1-2, with D perhaps matching TRBD1 (5 bases). Per the germline V gene, CDR1 is LGHNA and CDR2 is YSLEER. The length of the CDR3 is 16 residues. The CDR3 DNA reads TGCGCCAGCTGCCAAGAGATTTCAGGGCAGAGCTATGGCTACACCTTC. It codes for CASCQEISGQSYGYTF.

This clonotype was counted at least ten times. The chain links TRBV9 to TRBJ1-5; D remains unclear. This CDR3 is 16 amino acids long. Germline V lookup: CDR1 SGDLS, CDR2 YYNGEE. V was cut by 3 bases and J by 0 bases, with 13 bases left in between. CDR3 nucleotide sequence: TGTGCCAGCAGCGCGGATGAGGTTAATAGCAATCAGCCCCAGCATTTT. It is translated as CASSADEVNSNQPQHF.

At least ten counts were recorded for this clonotype. V usage is TRBV4-1 and J usage is TRBJ1-3; D is unresolved. CDR3 length: 14 amino acids. V was cut by 0 bases and J by 8 bases, with 11 bases left in between. Germline values: CDR1 MGHRA, CDR2 YSYEKL. DNA of the CDR3: TGCGCCAGCAGCCAAGAAGATATTAGGGACACCATATATTTT. Protein sequence: CASSQEDIRDTIYF.

At least ten counts were recorded for this clonotype. The chain couples TRBV4-2 to TRBJ1-4; D is unresolved. Per the germline V gene, CDR1 is LGHNA and CDR2 is YNFKEQ. Between the trimmed V and J ends, which lost 0 bases and 0 bases, there was a span of 8 bases. This CDR3 has 16 residues. The CDR3 coding sequence is TGTGCCAGCAGCCAAGAGCAGTATGCAACTAATGAAAAACTGTTTTTT. This encodes CASSQEQYATNEKLFF.

This clonotype appeared many times. A junction end diverges from the germline sequence, so it may reflect a read error. V gene TRBV7-7 combines with J gene TRBJ2-2; D remains unclear. Germline V gene lookup returns CDR1 SSHAT and CDR2 FNYEAQ (reference sequence). The CDR3 loop spans 15 amino acids. CDR3 sequence reads: CASSLRWQNTGELFF. The CDR3 coding sequence is TGTGCTAGCAGCTTGAGGTGGCAGAACACCGGGGAGCTGTTTTTT.

A single count supports this clonotype. A much larger clone differs from this one at a single base, so this may be a read error. The DNA is left out, because the CDR3 cannot be placed on it with certainty; the CDR3 is given as TCRdb lists it. CDR3 in amino acids: CSVLVGSYGCTF. The chain combines TRBV29-1 with TRBJ1-2. Germline V CDR1 and CDR2: SQVTM, ANQGSEA. The CDR3 is 12 residues long, counting both termini.

The sample holds many counts of this clonotype. This sequence joins TRBV28 and TRBJ2-7; 9 bases are shared with TRBD2. J lost 4 bases, V lost 6 bases, and 13 bases had no gene match. The V gene's germline CDR1 is MDHEN and CDR2 SYDVKM. CDR3 size: 16 residues. The CDR3 DNA reads TGTGCCAGCAGACAAACTTATGGACTAGCGATGTACGAGCAGTACTTC. Translation: CASRQTYGLAMYEQYF.

Notes on this clonotype: Compared with germline, one end of the junction differs, possibly owing to a read error. The V and J genes are TRBV19 and TRBJ2-1; D gene uncertain. CDR3 size: 12 residues. Germline CDR1 is LNHDA and CDR2 is SQIVND (reference sequence). Here the CDR3 reads CASSILGDERFF. For the CDR3, the DNA is TGTGCCAGTAGTATCCTTGGTGATGAGCGGTTCTTC.

This clonotype was counted a few times. The rearrangement links TRBV2 to TRBJ2-1; D perhaps matches TRBD2 (5 bases). V was clipped by 4 bases and J by 0 bases, with 10 bases between them. CDR1 is SNHLY, CDR2 FYNNEI, per germline. The CDR3 is 15 residues long. The CDR3 protein is CASSGGTSSYNEQFF. CDR3 nucleotides: TGTGCCAGCAGTGGAGGCACTAGCTCCTACAATGAGCAGTTCTTC.

This clonotype was recorded many times. The chain employs TRBV6-5 and TRBJ1-5, with 10 bases lining up with TRBD1. V was clipped by 5 bases and J by 5 bases; unmatched bases: 3. In germline, CDR1 is MNHEY, CDR2 SVGAGI. CDR3 length: 14 amino acids. CDR3: CASSPTGGHQPQHF. CDR3 DNA sequence: TGTGCCAGCAGTCCGACAGGGGGCCATCAGCCCCAGCATTTT.

About this clonotype: One end of the junction is discordant with germline, which a read error may explain. This chain joins TRBV27 and TRBJ1-2; TRBD1 matches at 7 bases. Germline CDR1 is MNHEY and CDR2 is SMNVEV (reference sequence). The CDR3 runs to 13 residues. The CDR3 loop is CASRQTGSYGYIF. CDR3 bases: TGTGCCAGCAGACAGACAGGGAGCTATGGCTACATCTTC.

To note about this clonotype: At one of its ends the junction is not consistent with the germline gene, which may arise from a read error. The J gene is TRBJ2-1, the V gene TRBV4-3; 10 bases line up with TRBD2. Germline V CDR1 and CDR2: LGHNA, YSLEER. This CDR3 is built from 17 residues. CDR3 nucleotides: TGCGCCCGCCGCCCGATAGGACTAGCGGCGCCCTACAATGCGCAGTTCTTC. The encoded protein is CARRPIGLAAPYNAQFF.

This clonotype was detected ten times or more. The rearrangement uses TRBV27 and TRBJ1-1, with unresolved D. The germline CDR1 and CDR2 sequences are MNHEY and SMNVEV (reference sequence). CDR3 size: 13 residues. The V and J ends lost 3 bases and 1 base respectively, with 6 bases between them. The CDR3 bases are TGTGCCAGCAGTTTTGGATGGAACACTGAAGCTTTCTTT. This translates into CASSFGWNTEAFF.

As regards this clonotype: This may come from a read error, since a much larger clone is one base off. The chain combines TRBV10-2 with TRBJ2-7; no clear D gene. CDR3 length: 13 amino acids. Germline CDR1 reads WSHSY; CDR2 reads SAAADI. CDR3 nucleotide sequence: TGCGCCAGTTGTATCGGGCCTGGCTACGGGCAGTACTTC. Protein sequence: CASCIGPGYGQYF.

With regard to this clonotype: Given a much more abundant clone one base away, this may be a read error. As DNA, the CDR3 is TGCGCCAGCAGCCGAGGAACAGGGCCATATGGCTACACCTTC. Residues: CASSRGTGPYGYTF. The chain uses TRBV4-3 and TRBJ1-2; possibly TRBD1 for D (6 bases). V lost 4 bases and J lost 5, with 14 bases in between. Germline CDR1 reads LGHNA; CDR2 reads YSLEER. This CDR3 spans 14 amino acids.

The sample holds a few counts of this clonotype. As the CDR3 is not closed by the conserved phenylalanine or tryptophan, this likely results from a read error. J is TRBJ2-7 and V is TRBV30; 7 bases agree with TRBD2. The V gene's germline CDR1 is GTSNPN and CDR2 SVGIG (reference sequence). Trimming took 0 bases from V and 4 from J; bases not matched to a gene: 3. This CDR3 is built from 13 residues. Written as DNA, the CDR3 is TGTGCCTGGAGTGTGGGCGGGAGTTACGAGCAGTACTCC. Its protein is CAWSVGGSYEQYS.

The chain recombines TRBV7-9 with TRBJ2-7; D is undetermined. V lost 5 bases and J 3 bases, leaving 14 bases between the germline ends. The germline gives CDR1 SEHNR, CDR2 FQNEAQ (reference sequence). The CDR3 runs 14 residues. The CDR3 loop reads CASSPSVGYYEQYF. CDR3 DNA sequence: TGTGCCAGCAGCCCCTCGGTAGGGTACTACGAGCAGTACTTC.

The chain uses TRBV7-6 and TRBJ2-7; perhaps TRBD2 as D (7 bases). The CDR3 has 14 amino acids. V lost 5 bases and J 7 bases, leaving 18 bases between the germline ends. Per germline, CDR1 SGHVS and CDR2 FNYEAQ. CDR3 amino acids: CASSNRRTAGEQYF. For the CDR3, the DNA is TGTGCCAGCAGCAACCGAAGGACAGCGGGGGAGCAGTACTTC.

This clonotype was seen ten or more times. The chain employs TRBV6-5 and TRBJ2-7; maybe TRBD1 (6 bases). Trimming removed 5 bases at V and 7 bases at J, with 15 bases between. This CDR3 has 13 residues. Germline CDR1 and CDR2: MNHEY and SVGAGI. The CDR3 sequence: CASSTANREEQYF. In nucleotides, the CDR3 is TGTGCCAGCAGTACCGCTAACAGGGAGGAGCAGTACTTC.

Comments on this clonotype: This may arise from a read error, as a much more abundant clone is one base away. This chain uses TRBV18 with TRBJ1-1; TRBD1 matches at 9 bases. This CDR3 region has 18 residues. Germline assignment: CDR1 KGHSH and CDR2 LQKENI. The CDR3 here is CASSTAKGDRAMNTKAFF. For the CDR3, the DNA is TGTGCCAGCTCAACCGCTAAAGGGGACAGGGCTATGAACACTAAAGCTTTCTTT.

This clonotype has ten or more counts. This chain links TRBV20-1 with TRBJ2-7; 10 bases are a match to TRBD2. The CDR3 extends over 14 amino acids. J was trimmed by 4 bases and V by 4 bases; bases with no gene match: 7. The germline V gene encodes CDR1 DFQATT and CDR2 SNEGSKA (reference sequence). CDR3 bases: TGCAGTGCTAATGCACTAGCGGGGCAGTACGAGCAGTACTTC. Amino acid sequence: CSANALAGQYEQYF.